A selection of T cell receptor beta chains follows, all from one sample in a study of blood T cells in healthy people across ages. TCRdb fed the 5' RACE reads into MiXCR, producing one record per CDR3 protein. The sample lists 1 million or so distinct CDR3 sequences, 20% to 25% occurring once. Separately, the same data were catalogued under a study of T cells of mothers and their children.

Material: blood. These receptors were obtained from a girl aged 2 to 10 in good health. CDR3s include the opening cysteine and the closing phenylalanine or tryptophan. A D gene is named only where the DNA matches it firmly. Rows may omit the clone size; those that give it use once, few, many or a size class.

clone size	D gene	V gene	J gene	CDR3 protein	CDR3 DNA
few	NA	TRBV4-1	TRBJ1-4	CASQGLTIEKLFF	TGCGCCAGCCAGGGATTGACGATTGAAAAACTGTTTTTT
NA	NA	TRBV24-1	TRBJ2-2	CATSSPVRGELFF	TGTGCCACCAGTTCACCAGTCCGCGGGGAGCTGTTTTTT
NA	NA	TRBV4-2	TRBJ2-7	CASSQSLAESSYEQYF	TGTGCCAGCAGCCAATCCTTAGCGGAGAGCTCCTACGAGCAGTACTTC
NA	NA	TRBV12-3/TRBV12-4	TRBJ1-2	CASVQAFEGYTF	TGTGCCAGCGTACAGGCATTTGAGGGCTACACCTTC
few	TRBD2	TRBV20-1	TRBJ2-1	CSASSAGGPVNEQFF	TGCAGTGCTAGCTCAGCGGGAGGCCCGGTGAATGAGCAGTTCTTC
NA	TRBD2	TRBV5-4	TRBJ2-4	CASSSSGRLGNIQYF	TGTGCCAGCAGCTCCAGCGGGAGGTTGGGAAACATTCAGTACTTC
few	NA	TRBV7-9	TRBJ1-2	CASSPLDILYGYTF	TGTGCCAGCAGCCCGCTTGACATTCTGTATGGCTACACCTTC
few	NA	TRBV2	TRBJ2-3	CASSVSGEVTQYF	TGTGCCAGCAGCGTCTCCGGGGAGGTAACGCAGTATTTT
NA	NA	TRBV19	TRBJ2-2	CASRLSRNTGELFF	TGTGCCAGTAGGCTGTCCCGGAACACCGGGGAGCTGTTTTTT
NA	NA	TRBV20-1	TRBJ1-2	CSAPLGDFYTF	TGCAGTGCCCCCCTGGGGGACTTCTACACCTTC
few	NA	TRBV3-1	TRBJ1-6	CASSQGGDGNSPLHF	TGTGCCAGCAGCCAAGGAGGGGACGGGAATTCACCCCTCCACTTT
many	NA	TRBV6-5	TRBJ2-3	CAVGGADTQYF	TGTGCCGTGGGCGGGGCAGATACGCAGTATTTT
NA	NA	TRBV5-5	TRBJ2-3	CASSRDGGDYTQYF	TGTGCCAGCAGCCGGGACGGAGGGGATTATACGCAGTATTTT
NA	TRBD1	TRBV9	TRBJ2-1	CASAYGTGHNEQFF	TGTGCCAGCGCCTACGGGACAGGACACAATGAGCAGTTCTTC
NA	NA	TRBV2	TRBJ1-6	CASSESSGGNSPLHF	TGTGCCAGCAGTGAATCATCGGGGGGAAATTCACCCCTCCACTTT
many	NA	TRBV7-2	TRBJ2-2	CASSLGGGNTGELFF	TGTGCCAGCAGCTTAGGAGGAGGGAACACCGGGGAGCTGTTTTTT
NA	TRBD1	TRBV29-1	TRBJ1-3	CSVAGTGGVGNTIYF	TGCAGCGTTGCCGGGACAGGGGGCGTTGGGAACACCATATATTTT
NA	NA	TRBV12-3/TRBV12-4	TRBJ1-3	CASSRDNTIYF	TGTGCCAGCAGTCGGGACAACACCATATATTTT
NA	NA	TRBV3-1	TRBJ2-5	CASSQVGEGTNWVTQYF	TGTGCCAGCAGCCAAGTAGGAGAAGGGACGAATTGGGTGACCCAGTACTTC